This TCR beta chain was observed in a study of blood T cell repertoires in COVID-19. The wider study: Acute-phase and convalescent COVID-19 samples originated in the United States, Italy and Spain. T cells, B-cell-depleted T cells, or PBMCs supplied cDNA or gDNA.

Trimming removed 2 bases from V and 6 bases from J; junction bases left unmatched: 8. This CDR3 is built from 15 residues. Germline values: CDR1 SGHDT, CDR2 YYEEEE. Authors' data handling: Nucleated cell counts were estimated from reference gene primer amplification. Assay: immunoSEQ multiplex PCR; the TCRdb copy retains only in-frame clones and omits some. The V and J calls and clone size are taken from that table; D and trimming were inferred from the DNA. This sample has approximately 100,000 clones, with approximately 80% found just once. This sequence was found in a human donor in a cohort sampled during active COVID-19. What was sequenced was peripheral blood. The chain has TRBV5-6 and TRBJ2-3, with 8 bases fitting TRBD1. This chain's CDR3 is CASSFGLQGADTQYF. CDR3 sequence (DNA): TGTGCCAGCAGCTTCGGGCTCCAGGGGGCGGATACGCAGTATTTT.